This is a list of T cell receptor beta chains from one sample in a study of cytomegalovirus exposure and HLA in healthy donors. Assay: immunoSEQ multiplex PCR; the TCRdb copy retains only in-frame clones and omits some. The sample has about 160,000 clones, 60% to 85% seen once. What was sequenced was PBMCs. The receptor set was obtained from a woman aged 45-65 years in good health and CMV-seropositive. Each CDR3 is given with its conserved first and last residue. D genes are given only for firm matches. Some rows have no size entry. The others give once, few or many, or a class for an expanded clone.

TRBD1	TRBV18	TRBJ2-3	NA	CASSIQGSTQYF	TGTGCCAGCTCAATACAGGGGAGTACGCAGTATTTT
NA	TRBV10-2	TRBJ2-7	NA	CASSDLSEQYF	TGCGCCAGCAGTGACCTCAGCGAGCAGTACTTC
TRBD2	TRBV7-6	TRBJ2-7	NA	CASSSTSGGRSWYF	TGTGCCAGCAGCTCCACTAGCGGGGGTAGGAGTTGGTACTTC
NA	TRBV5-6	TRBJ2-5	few	CASSFNRVGLGETQYF	TGTGCCAGCAGCTTCAACCGGGTGGGGCTGGGAGAGACCCAGTACTTC
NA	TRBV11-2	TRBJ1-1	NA	CASSLSGFNTEAFF	TGTGCCAGCAGCTTATCGGGGTTTAACACTGAAGCTTTCTTT
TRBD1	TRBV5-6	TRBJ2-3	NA	CASSGPGQVGDTQYF	TGTGCCAGCAGCGGACCGGGACAGGTAGGAGATACGCAGTATTTT
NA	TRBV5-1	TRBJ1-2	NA	CASSHTGTRFGYTF	TGCGCCAGCAGCCACACCGGGACAAGGTTCGGCTACACCTTC
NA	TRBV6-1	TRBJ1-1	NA	CASSAGWNTEAFF	TGTGCCAGCAGTGCCGGGTGGAACACTGAAGCTTTCTTT
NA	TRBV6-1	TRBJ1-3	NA	CASREQPAAGNTIYF	TGTGCCAGCAGAGAACAGCCGGCGGCTGGAAACACCATATATTTT
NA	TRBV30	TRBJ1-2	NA	CAWSVLGAGYTF	TGTGCCTGGAGTGTACTCGGTGCAGGCTACACCTTC
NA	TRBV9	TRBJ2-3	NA	CASSVEGGADTQYF	TGTGCCAGCAGCGTAGAGGGGGGGGCGGATACGCAGTATTTT
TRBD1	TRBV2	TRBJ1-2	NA	CASSRDSNYGYTF	TGTGCCAGCAGTCGGGACAGCAACTATGGCTACACCTTC
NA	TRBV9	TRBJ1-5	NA	CASSVRGISNQPQHF	TGTGCCAGCAGCGTAAGGGGGATTAGCAATCAGCCCCAGCATTTT
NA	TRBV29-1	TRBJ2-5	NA	CSVEVPYQETQYF	TGCAGCGTTGAAGTCCCGTACCAAGAGACCCAGTACTTC
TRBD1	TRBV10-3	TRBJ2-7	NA	CAISGTGYEQYF	TGTGCCATCAGTGGGACAGGCTACGAGCAGTACTTC
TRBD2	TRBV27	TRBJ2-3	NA	CASSTGLAGYTDTQYF	TGTGCCAGCAGTACTGGACTAGCGGGGTACACAGATACGCAGTATTTT
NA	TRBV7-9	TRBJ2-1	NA	CAIRSASSNEQFF	TGTGCCATACGGAGCGCCAGCAGCAATGAGCAGTTCTTC
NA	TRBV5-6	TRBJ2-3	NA	CASSLAPTPASTDTQYF	TGTGCCAGCAGCTTGGCTCCGACTCCTGCTAGCACAGATACGCAGTATTTT
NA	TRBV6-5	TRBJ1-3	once	CASSYSKPYSGNTIYF	TGTGCCAGCAGTTACTCGAAGCCTTACTCTGGAAACACCATATATTTT
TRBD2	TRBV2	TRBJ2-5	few	CASTYGGGIEETQYF	TGTGCCAGCACTTATGGGGGGGGGATCGAAGAGACCCAGTACTTC
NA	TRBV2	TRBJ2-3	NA	CASSARVWTDTQYF	TGTGCCAGCAGTGCGAGGGTTTGGACAGATACGCAGTATTTT
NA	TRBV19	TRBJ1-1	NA	CASSIGGEAFF	TGTGCCAGTAGTATCGGGGGGGAAGCTTTCTTT
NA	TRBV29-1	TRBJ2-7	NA	CSVGGSSTYEQYF	TGCAGCGTCGGGGGATCCAGTACCTACGAGCAGTACTTC
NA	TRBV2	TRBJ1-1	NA	CASSVRMNTEAFF	TGTGCCAGCTCGGTCCGAATGAACACTGAAGCTTTCTTT
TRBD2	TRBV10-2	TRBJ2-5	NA	CASRIREAEKETRYF	TGCGCCAGCAGGATCCGGGAGGCCGAGAAAGAGACCCGGTACTTC
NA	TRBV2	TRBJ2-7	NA	CASSENSYEQYF	TGTGCCAGCAGTGAAAACTCCTACGAGCAGTACTTC
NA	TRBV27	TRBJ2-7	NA	CASSAIPGTGTYEQYF	TGTGCCAGCAGTGCCATTCCCGGGACTGGGACCTACGAGCAGTACTTC
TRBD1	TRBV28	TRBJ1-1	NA	CASLKQGNTEAFF	TGTGCCAGCCTAAAACAGGGGAACACTGAAGCTTTCTTC
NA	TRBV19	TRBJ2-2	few	CASSFIGVPPGELFF	TGTGCCAGTAGTTTTATAGGAGTTCCCCCCGGGGAGCTGTTTTTT
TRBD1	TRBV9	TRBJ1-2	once	CASSKGQGNYGYTF	TGTGCCAGCAGCAAGGGACAGGGGAACTATGGCTACACCTTC
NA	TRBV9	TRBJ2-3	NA	CASSVAGGSDTQYF	TGTGCCAGCAGCGTGGCTGGCGGCTCAGATACGCAGTATTTT
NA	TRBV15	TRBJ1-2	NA	CATSRDEMETYYGYTF	TGTGCCACCAGCAGAGATGAAATGGAGACCTATTATGGCTACACCTTC
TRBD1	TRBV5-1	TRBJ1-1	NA	CASSVQGLDTEAFF	TGCGCCAGCAGCGTACAGGGGTTAGACACTGAAGCTTTCTTT
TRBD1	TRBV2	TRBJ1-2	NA	CASSANPGQKAKGYTF	TGTGCCAGCAGTGCGAACCCGGGACAGAAAGCCAAGGGCTACACCTTC
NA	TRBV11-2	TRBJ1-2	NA	CASSGRNYGYTF	TGTGCCAGCAGTGGCAGAAACTATGGCTACACCTTC
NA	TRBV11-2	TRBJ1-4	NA	CASSLGLRDGGEKLFF	TGTGCCAGCAGCTTAGGTTTGAGGGATGGTGGTGAAAAACTGTTTTTT
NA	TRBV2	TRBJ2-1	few	CASGLESYNEQFF	TGTGCCTCAGGGCTAGAATCCTACAATGAGCAGTTCTTC
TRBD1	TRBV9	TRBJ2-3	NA	CASSGQGAADTQYF	TGTGCCAGCAGCGGACAGGGTGCTGCAGATACGCAGTATTTT
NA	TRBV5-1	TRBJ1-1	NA	CASSLTTQGTLNTEAFF	TGCGCCAGCAGCCTGACAACTCAGGGGACCTTGAACACTGAAGCTTTCTTT
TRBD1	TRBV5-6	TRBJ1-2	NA	CASSLQGNYGYTF	TGTGCCAGCAGCTTACAGGGGAACTATGGCTACACCTTC
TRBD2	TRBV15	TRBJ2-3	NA	CATSTDLAGGSDTQYF	TGTGCCACCAGCACGGACCTAGCGGGGGGATCAGATACGCAGTATTTT
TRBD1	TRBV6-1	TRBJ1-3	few	CASSTGGASGNTIYF	TGTGCCAGCAGTACAGGGGGAGCCTCTGGAAACACCATATATTTT
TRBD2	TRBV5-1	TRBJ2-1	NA	CASSSQAGGPDNEQFF	TGCGCCAGCAGCTCCCAAGCGGGGGGGCCGGACAATGAGCAGTTCTTC
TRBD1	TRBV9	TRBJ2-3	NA	CASSVEPTGGGTDTQYF	TGTGCCAGCAGCGTAGAGCCGACAGGGGGCGGTACAGATACGCAGTATTTT
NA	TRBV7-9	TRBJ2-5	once	CASSLSTETQYF	TGTGCCAGCAGCCTATCTACTGAGACCCAGTACTTC
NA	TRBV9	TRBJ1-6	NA	CASSVELNPITLHF	TGTGCCAGCAGCGTAGAACTTAATCCTATCACCCTCCACTTT
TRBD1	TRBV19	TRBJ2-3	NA	CASSPGQRTDTQYF	TGTGCCAGTAGTCCGGGACAGCGCACAGATACGCAGTATTTT
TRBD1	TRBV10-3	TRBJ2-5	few	CAISEGQGQRSQYF	TGTGCCATCAGTGAGGGACAGGGGCAAAGGTCCCAGTACTTC
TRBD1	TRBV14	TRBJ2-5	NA	CASSGGLQGKQETQYF	TGTGCCAGCAGCGGCGGGTTACAGGGGAAACAAGAGACCCAGTACTTC
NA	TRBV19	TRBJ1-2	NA	CAKGPPTEEYYGYTF	TGTGCCAAAGGCCCCCCGACAGAGGAATACTATGGCTACACCTTC
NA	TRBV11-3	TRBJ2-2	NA	CASSLGDKAGNTGELFF	TGTGCCAGCAGCTTGGGAGACAAGGCGGGGAACACCGGGGAGCTGTTTTTT
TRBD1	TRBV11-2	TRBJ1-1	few	CASSPQGAKVNTEAFF	TGTGCCAGCAGCCCCCAGGGGGCTAAGGTGAACACTGAAGCTTTCTTT
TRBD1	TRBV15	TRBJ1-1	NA	CATSRDFGTASTEAFF	TGTGCCACCAGCAGAGATTTCGGGACAGCGAGCACTGAAGCTTTCTTT
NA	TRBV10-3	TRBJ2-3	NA	CAISDEISGTDTQYF	TGTGCCATCAGTGACGAGATTTCCGGCACAGATACGCAGTATTTT
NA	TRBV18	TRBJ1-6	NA	CASSPTGFDSPLHF	TGTGCCAGCTCACCCACAGGGTTCGATTCACCCCTCCACTTT
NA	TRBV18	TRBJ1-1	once	CASSPVRARFMNTEAFF	TGTGCCAGCTCACCAGTCAGGGCGCGGTTTATGAACACTGAAGCTTTCTTT
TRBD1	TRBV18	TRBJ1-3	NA	CASSLLQGATGNTIYF	TGTGCCAGCTCACTACTACAGGGGGCGACTGGAAACACCATATATTTT
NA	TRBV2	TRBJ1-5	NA	CASGGVERNQPQHF	TGTGCCAGCGGAGGTGTGGAGCGCAATCAGCCCCAGCATTTT
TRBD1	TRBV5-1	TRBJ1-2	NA	CASSLAPTGDGYTF	TGCGCCAGCAGCTTGGCCCCTACAGGGGATGGCTACACCTTC